This TCR beta chain was sequenced during a study of beta chain features in type 1 diabetes. Whole-study findings and limits: In cDNA sequencing, cells with high TCR expression could be over-represented. Naive, central memory and regulatory TCRB repertoires appeared more similar among patients than healthy donors.

Isolated RNA was reverse transcribed in full, so expressed TCRB transcripts were sequenced. Sequencing was performed with immunoSEQ multiplex PCR; in TCRdb, only in-frame clones are kept and a portion is missing. The sample yields about 150,000 clones, about 8.1% seen once. With V trimmed by 8 bases and J by 5 bases, 6 bases remained unmatched. CDR3 length equals 14 residues. The germline gives CDR1 MNHEY, CDR2 SVGAGI. This clone was recorded a few times. Its antigen is not identified. The V call is TRBV6-5, the J call TRBJ2-5; 12 bases agree with TRBD2. This sequence was found in a young man in good health. The sample consisted of central memory CD4+ T cells from blood. For the CDR3, the DNA is TGTGCCAGCTCGCTAGCGGGGGGGCGGGAGACCCAGTACTTC. It yields the protein CASSLAGGRETQYF.